A single sample gave rise to the 22 T cell receptor beta chains below, sequenced in a study of spatial heterogeneity in lung cancer. From the 5' RACE reads, TCRdb called clonotypes with MiXCR, one entry per CDR3 protein. Of roughly 39,000 distinct CDR3 sequences in the sample, 7.5% were seen once. Time point noted: sample taken at primary tumor resection. The specimen comprised PBMCs, sampled at surgery. Every receptor here comes from a male donor with early-stage non-small cell lung cancer.

Many counts were recorded for this clonotype. The V gene is TRBV11-2, the J gene TRBJ2-1, with TRBD2 matching 9 bases. Germline trimming cut 4 bases from V and 6 bases from J; bases unmatched to any gene: 16. Germline CDR1 SGHAT, CDR2 FQNNGV. The CDR3 sequence is 18 residues long. The CDR3 loop is CASSSYRLRAGGRNEQFF. The CDR3 DNA is TGTGCCAGCAGCTCGTATCGGCTAAGAGCGGGGGGTCGCAATGAGCAGTTCTTC.

This clonotype was picked up a small number of times. V and J are TRBV6-2 or TRBV6-3 and TRBJ1-1; D is unclear. This CDR3 has 12 residues. Trimming pared 2 bases from V and 5 bases from J, leaving 6 bases between. The germline V gene encodes CDR1 MNHEY and CDR2 SVGEGT. The CDR3 DNA sequence: TGTGCCAGCAGTTACGTGGGGACTGAAGCTTTCTTT. It is translated as CASSYVGTEAFF.

This clonotype occurred many times. This chain connects TRBV27 to TRBJ1-5; TRBD1 agrees at 7 bases. This CDR3 is 12 amino acids long. Germline V gene data show CDR1 as MNHEY and CDR2 as SMNVEV (reference sequence). J lost 7 bases, V lost 6 bases, and 3 bases had no gene match. The CDR3 bases are TGTGCCAGCAGGCAGGGGGTCCAGCCCCAGCATTTT. Its protein is CASRQGVQPQHF.

This clonotype showed up many times. This sequence joins TRBV24-1 and TRBJ2-1; D is possibly TRBD1 or TRBD2 (5 bases each). The CDR3 covers 14 residues. Germline CDR1 is KGHDR and CDR2 is SFDVKD. V dropped 1 base and J dropped 9 bases, with 12 bases sitting between them. The CDR3 sequence is CATSDFRERGEQFF. CDR3 nucleotides: TGTGCCACCAGTGATTTCAGGGAACGGGGTGAGCAGTTCTTC.

In its sample, this clonotype was seen a few times. This chain connects TRBV5-1 to TRBJ2-3, with 8 bases lining up with TRBD2. The J segment lost 4 bases and the V segment lost 3 bases, leaving 10 bases of the junction unmatched. The CDR3 runs to 16 residues. The germline CDR1 and CDR2 sequences are SGHRS and YFSETQ. CDR3 bases: TGCGCCAGCAGCTCGATAGCGGGATCTAGCCCAGATACGCAGTATTTT. It codes for CASSSIAGSSPDTQYF.

This clonotype was counted at least ten times. CDR3 sequence (DNA): TGCGCCAGCAGCCAAGAGGGGTGGGGGATAGGAGCCAAAAACATTCAGTACTTC. Protein sequence: CASSQEGWGIGAKNIQYF. The rearrangement joins TRBV4-3 to TRBJ2-4; D is perhaps TRBD1 or TRBD2 (5 bases each). CDR1 and CDR2 (germline): LGHNA, YSLEER. Trimming pared 0 bases from V and 0 bases from J, leaving 15 bases between. There are 18 residues in the CDR3.

This clonotype was counted at least ten times. The chain uses TRBV20-1 and TRBJ1-4; D is unclear. Looked up from germline, CDR1 is DFQATT and CDR2 is SNEGSKA (reference sequence). This CDR3 has 14 residues. Between the trimmed V and J ends, which lost 0 bases and 2 bases, there was a span of 7 bases. The CDR3 region has the DNA TGCAGTGCTAGAGAGAGAACCACTAATGAAAAACTGTTTTTT. Protein sequence: CSARERTTNEKLFF.

The chain combines TRBV7-3 with TRBJ1-4; 8 nucleotides align to TRBD1. This CDR3 is 14 amino acids long. Per the germline V gene, CDR1 is SGHTA and CDR2 is FQGTGA. The junction had 3 bases not matched to a gene; V was cut back by 2 bases and J by 7 bases. CDR3 coding DNA: TGTGCCAGCAGCTTACGAGACAGGGGTGAAAAACTGTTTTTT. Translated, it gives CASSLRDRGEKLFF.

In regard to this clonotype: The DNA is left out, because the CDR3 cannot be placed on it with certainty; the CDR3 is given as TCRdb lists it. The chain is built from TRBV12-3 or TRBV12-4 and TRBJ2-1; the table's D call, TRBD2, has no DNA check behind it. Counting both end residues, the CDR3 totals 13 amino acids. CDR3 sequence reads: CASSTFGSGSRFF.

This clonotype has at least ten counts. This rearrangement joins TRBV29-1 to TRBJ1-2; D gene uncertain. The length of the CDR3 is 13 residues. V was trimmed by 1 base and J by 4 bases, leaving 10 bases between them. Germline CDR1 and CDR2: SQVTM and ANQGSEA. The CDR3, as DNA: TGCAGCGTTGAAGTCGATGAAGCCTATGGCTACACCTTC. It yields the protein CSVEVDEAYGYTF.

This clonotype was found many times. This chain joins TRBV7-2 and TRBJ2-1; unclear D gene. Germline CDR1 reads SGHTA; CDR2 reads FQGNSA. This CDR3 has 12 amino acids. V dropped 4 bases and J dropped 14 bases, with 15 bases sitting between them. CDR3: CASSSGPPFKFF. The CDR3 bases are TGTGCCAGCAGCTCCGGACCCCCCTTTAAGTTCTTC.

In this sample, this clonotype turned up many times. The chain employs TRBV5-1 and TRBJ1-1; TRBD1 agrees at 7 bases. Per germline, CDR1 SGHRS and CDR2 YFSETQ. Trimming took 4 bases from V and 0 from J; bases not matched to a gene: 9. The CDR3 contains 16 residues. The CDR3 nucleotides are TGCGCCAGCAGCGCGCAGACAGGGTGGATGAACACTGAAGCTTTCTTT. It codes for CASSAQTGWMNTEAFF.

Ten or more counts support this clonotype. This rearrangement joins TRBV20-1 to TRBJ2-3; D is uncertain. In germline, CDR1 is DFQATT, CDR2 SNEGSKA (reference sequence). Trimming took off 0 bases at V and 2 bases at J, with 3 bases between the two ends. This CDR3 spans 12 amino acids. This CDR3 is CSAREYTDTQYF. The CDR3 nucleotides are TGCAGTGCTAGAGAATACACAGATACGCAGTATTTT.

This clonotype was recorded many times. The chain links TRBV3-1 to TRBJ1-1; no clear D gene. This CDR3 contains 12 residues. Trimming removed 3 bases from V and 1 base from J, with 3 bases in between. The germline V gene encodes CDR1 LGHDT and CDR2 YNNKEL (reference sequence). The CDR3 nucleotides are TGTGCCAGCAGCCACGAGAACACTGAAGCTTTCTTT. It translates to CASSHENTEAFF.

This clonotype was seen a handful of times. The chain couples TRBV5-4 to TRBJ2-6, with D hard to call. Germline loops: CDR1 SGHNT, CDR2 YYREEE (reference sequence). This CDR3 has 15 residues. Trimming took off 3 bases at V and 0 bases at J, with 7 bases between the two ends. The CDR3 loop reads CASSSIYSGANVLTF. The DNA of the CDR3 is TGTGCCAGCAGCTCGATCTACTCTGGGGCCAACGTCCTGACTTTC.

This clonotype was recorded many times. The chain links TRBV29-1 to TRBJ2-1; D is undetermined. The V and J ends lost 6 bases and 2 bases respectively, with 17 bases between them. CDR3 size: 15 residues. The germline CDR1 and CDR2 sequences are SQVTM and ANQGSEA. CDR3 sequence reads: CSVHEVGRTYNEQFF. The CDR3 DNA sequence: TGCAGCGTCCATGAAGTCGGGCGCACCTACAATGAGCAGTTCTTC.

This clonotype showed up many times. This chain connects TRBV28 to TRBJ2-1; D unresolved. The CDR3 extends over 11 amino acids. The V end lost 6 bases, the J end lost 3 bases, and 3 bases lay between the germline ends. Germline V gene lookup returns CDR1 MDHEN and CDR2 SYDVKM. The CDR3 loop is CASSHYNEQFF. DNA for the CDR3: TGTGCCAGCAGCCACTACAATGAGCAGTTCTTC.

Ten or more counts support this clonotype. The gene calls are TRBV20-1 and TRBJ2-3; D is uncertain. V was cut by 0 bases and J by 4 bases, with 8 bases left in between. The CDR3 totals 13 residues. Germline V lookup: CDR1 DFQATT, CDR2 SNEGSKA (reference sequence). CDR3 coding DNA: TGCAGTGCTAGAGAAACGAGTTCAGATACGCAGTATTTT. Encoded protein: CSARETSSDTQYF.

As concerns this clonotype: Germline and junction disagree at one end, which may indicate a read error. V is TRBV7-6 and J is TRBJ2-3; TRBD2 agrees at 9 bases. Germline V gene sequence: CDR1 SGHVS, CDR2 FNYEAQ. This CDR3 contains 15 residues. As DNA, the CDR3 is TGTGCCAGCAGCTTATCCCTAGCGGGGAGAGATATGCAGTATTTT. Amino acid sequence: CASSLSLAGRDMQYF.

This clonotype was observed at least ten times. The chain couples TRBV7-3 to TRBJ2-2; 8 bases map to TRBD2. Trimming at V came to 3 bases and at J to 0 bases, leaving 0 bases not matched to a gene. CDR1 is SGHTA, CDR2 FQGTGA, per germline. The CDR3 is made up of 15 amino acids. The chain's CDR3 is CASSLGLANTGELFF. CDR3 nucleotides: TGTGCCAGCAGCTTGGGACTAGCGAACACCGGGGAGCTGTTTTTT.

This clonotype was counted many times. The chain recombines TRBV3-1 with TRBJ1-2; a weak D match, TRBD1 (5 bases). CDR3 length equals 13 residues. Germline values: CDR1 LGHDT, CDR2 YNNKEL (reference sequence). Between the trimmed V and J ends, which lost 1 base and 8 bases, there was a span of 11 bases. As DNA, the CDR3 is TGTGCCAGCAGCCAAGGGCCTTCAGGGGGCTACACCTTC. Its protein is CASSQGPSGGYTF.

This clonotype was found many times. The chain employs TRBV29-1 and TRBJ2-1; 14 nucleotides agree with TRBD2. V lost 6 bases to trimming and J lost 5 bases; unmatched junction nucleotides: 6. CDR3 length: 15 amino acids. The germline gives CDR1 SQVTM, CDR2 ANQGSEA. CDR3 loop: CSVVGLAGGNNEQFF. The CDR3 DNA follows: TGCAGCGTGGTAGGACTAGCGGGGGGTAACAATGAGCAGTTCTTC.